The 9 T cell receptor beta chains in this list originate from one sample, sequenced in a study of T cell repertoires in cytomegalovirus infection. TCRdb ran MiXCR on the reads and lists one entry per CDR3 protein. The sample lists approximately 1,000,000 distinct CDR3 sequences, roughly 30% occurring once. No antigens are known for them. This material consisted of cultured CD8+ T cells from PBMCs, taken from culture after CMV antigen stimulation. The receptors here all came from a human donor in good health (CMV status not recorded). Some clones in this sample may be carry-over from other donors' samples.

This clonotype appeared a few times. The chain recombines TRBV27 with TRBJ1-5; possibly TRBD1 for D (5 bases). The CDR3 consists of 17 residues. V lost 11 bases and J 7 bases, leaving 30 bases between the germline ends. Germline assignment: CDR1 MNHEY and CDR2 SMNVEV (reference sequence). CDR3 bases: TGTGCCTACCCGGGGGTAAGACAGCTTATGCCCGACCAGCCCCAGCATTTT. It is translated as CAYPGVRQLMPDQPQHF.

V and J are TRBV28 and TRBJ2-7, with TRBD1 as a possible D gene (6 bases). Trimming took 5 bases from V and 2 from J, leaving 16 bases between them. The CDR3 has 15 residues. The germline CDR1 and CDR2 sequences are MDHEN and SYDVKM. The CDR3 sequence: CASSPTESGAYEQYV. The DNA for the CDR3 is TGTGCCAGCAGTCCAACAGAGTCAGGGGCCTACGAGCAGTACGTC.

The chain recombines TRBV11-2 with TRBJ2-3; TRBD2 aligns across 9 bases. This CDR3 has 15 residues. CDR1 is SGHAT and CDR2 is FQNNGV in the germline V gene. With 5 bases clipped from V and 6 bases from J, the junction kept 9 bases outside the gene matches. CDR3: CASSPPGLASDTQYF. DNA for the CDR3: TGTGCCAGCAGCCCACCGGGACTAGCAAGCGATACGCAGTATTTT. The full variable domain, its missing parts supplied by reference TRBV11-2 and TRBJ2-3, is EAGVAQSPRYKIIEKRQSVAFWCNPISGHATLYWYQQILGQGPKLLIQFQNNGVVDDSQLPKDRFSAERLKGVDSTLKIQPAKLEDSAVYLCASSPPGLASDTQYFGPGTRLTVL.

V gene TRBV20-1 combines with J gene TRBJ2-5, with 10 bases identical to TRBD2. CDR1 and CDR2 (germline): DFQATT, SNEGSKA (reference sequence). CDR3 size: 15 residues. The trim removed 0 bases at V and 4 bases at J, leaving 5 bases unmatched. In DNA, the CDR3 is TGCAGTGCTAGAGATACCCAGCGGGGGGGAGAGACCCAGTACTTC. It yields the protein CSARDTQRGGETQYF.

This clonotype turned up a few times. V and J are TRBV14 and TRBJ2-1; D gene unclear. Looked up from germline, CDR1 is SGHDN and CDR2 is FVKESK. This CDR3 is 14 amino acids long. Trimming shortened V by 0 bases and J by 3 bases, and 6 bases separated the two germline ends. As DNA, the CDR3 is TGTGCCAGCAGCCAAGAGAGGAACTACAATGAGCAGTTCTTC. Amino acids: CASSQERNYNEQFF.

A single count supports this clonotype. A junction end diverges from the germline sequence, so it may reflect a read error. The chain couples TRBV6-5 to TRBJ1-2; possibly TRBD1 for D (5 bases). The CDR3 covers 15 residues. Germline-derived CDR1 and CDR2 are MNHEY and SVGAGI. CDR3 nucleotide sequence: TGTACCAGCAGTTACTCGACAGCATTTAACTATGGCTACACCTTC. Amino acid sequence: CTSSYSTAFNYGYTF.

This clonotype was detected only a few times. The CDR3, as DNA: TGTGCCAGCAGACCCGGCCCTTACCAAGAGACCCAGTACTTC. Its protein product is CASRPGPYQETQYF. J is TRBJ2-5 and V is TRBV6-5; D gene uncertain. CDR1 is MNHEY, CDR2 SVGAGI, per germline. This CDR3 region has 14 residues. Trimming took 6 bases from V and 0 from J, leaving 11 bases between them.

The chain couples TRBV2 to TRBJ2-7; 7 positions agree with TRBD1. CDR3 length: 16 amino acids. Germline V gene sequence: CDR1 SNHLY, CDR2 FYNNEI. J lost 3 bases, V lost 1 base, and 9 bases had no gene match. Written as DNA, the CDR3 is TGTGCCAGCAGTGAAGGGCTAACAGGGGAATTCTACGAGCAGTACTTC. Translating gives CASSEGLTGEFYEQYF.

This clonotype was counted a few times. The rearrangement links TRBV6-1 to TRBJ2-7; D remains ambiguous. V was pared by 4 bases and J by 6 bases, with 16 bases between. Germline V lookup: CDR1 MNHNS, CDR2 SASEGT. CDR3 size: 14 residues. The CDR3 here is CASSVRQETSEQYF. The CDR3 DNA reads TGTGCCAGCAGTGTTCGACAAGAAACCAGCGAGCAGTACTTC.